The 9 T cell receptor beta chains listed next were all sequenced from one sample in a study of molecular identifiers for immune sequencing clone quantification. Using its own MiXCR run on the PCR reads, TCRdb lists one record per CDR3 protein. The table lists 250,000 to 400,000 distinct CDR3 sequences, roughly 23% of them singletons, with approximately 0.8% in the top ten. The sequenced material came from naive CD8+ T cells from blood, with Jurkat cell RNA spiked in. This sample's subset: FACS-sorted CD8+CD4-CCR7+CD45RA+ naive T cells. The receptors originated from a human donor in good health. Some libraries in this study had Jurkat cell RNA spiked in.

In its sample, this clonotype was seen many times. The genes are TRBV4-3 and TRBJ1-4; possible D gene TRBD1, 5 bases. Deletions cut 1 base from V and 4 bases from J, with 10 bases between. Germline CDR1 LGHNA, CDR2 YSLEER. This CDR3 is built from 15 residues. CDR3 DNA: TGCGCCAGCAGCCAAGCTGTGACAGTTAATGAAAAACTGTTTTTT. Translation gives CASSQAVTVNEKLFF.

This clonotype showed up many times. The chain joins TRBV20-1 to TRBJ2-7, with 7 bases identical to TRBD1. The V and J ends lost 0 bases and 2 bases, in that order; junction bases with no gene match: 1. The CDR3 has 13 amino acids. CDR1 DFQATT and CDR2 SNEGSKA come from the germline V gene (reference sequence). The CDR3 loop reads CSARDQGAYEQYF. Here the CDR3 DNA reads TGCAGTGCTAGAGATCAGGGGGCCTACGAGCAGTACTTC.

This clonotype was seen at least ten times. CDR3 region: CSVAGSNTGELFF. CDR3 nucleotide sequence: TGCAGCGTAGCAGGGTCGAACACCGGGGAGCTGTTTTTT. This chain connects TRBV29-1 to TRBJ2-2; possibly TRBD1 for D (5 bases). Trimming cost V 6 bases and J 0 bases, with 8 bases left between them. CDR1 and CDR2 (germline): SQVTM, ANQGSEA. The CDR3 totals 13 residues.

This clonotype was found many times. The V gene is TRBV5-6, the J gene TRBJ2-7, with TRBD2 identical over 7 bases. CDR3 length: 16 amino acids. J was trimmed by 3 bases and V by 4 bases; bases with no gene match: 13. Germline V gene lookup returns CDR1 SGHDT and CDR2 YYEEEE. The CDR3 DNA reads as TGTGCCAGCAGCCCCGCCGCGGCTAGCGGAATCTACGAGCAGTACTTC. Translation gives CASSPAAASGIYEQYF.

This clonotype was counted at least ten times. The CDR3 protein is CASSDSTGDNQPQHF. DNA for the CDR3: TGTGCCAGCAGTGACTCGACAGGGGACAATCAGCCCCAGCATTTT. The chain combines TRBV6-4 with TRBJ1-5; 8 nucleotides align to TRBD1. The germline V gene has CDR1 MRHNA and CDR2 SNTAGT. The CDR3 is 15 amino acids. Trimming at V came to 0 bases and at J to 3 bases, leaving 1 base not matched to a gene.

This clonotype was detected many times. This chain connects TRBV7-9 to TRBJ2-3; D not resolved. Germline CDR1 and CDR2: SEHNR and FQNEAQ (reference sequence). The CDR3 is 14 residues long. The V gene lost 4 bases and the J gene lost 0 bases, with 8 bases spanning the gap. Written as DNA, the CDR3 is TGTGCCAGCAGCTCGCATTCTAGCACAGATACGCAGTATTTT. It encodes CASSSHSSTDTQYF.

This clonotype was picked up many times. The chain is built from TRBV7-9 and TRBJ2-3; 11 bases are shared with TRBD2. This CDR3 region has 16 residues. V was pared by 10 bases and J by 2 bases, with 11 bases of the junction left unmatched. CDR1 and CDR2 (germline): SEHNR, FQNEAQ (reference sequence). The CDR3 spells CAKVRLAGLHTDTQYF. In DNA form, the CDR3 reads TGTGCCAAAGTCAGACTAGCGGGACTCCACACAGATACGCAGTATTTT.

This clonotype occurred many times. The V gene is TRBV20-1, the J gene TRBJ2-7; 7 bases fit TRBD2. Losses at the gene ends were 5 bases for V and 2 bases for J; bases not matched to a gene: 6. The CDR3 has 13 amino acids. The V gene's germline CDR1 is DFQATT and CDR2 SNEGSKA (reference sequence). CDR3 loop: CSAQERGAYEQYF. CDR3 bases: TGCAGTGCTCAAGAACGGGGGGCCTACGAGCAGTACTTC.

Turning to this clonotype: A much larger clone sits a single nucleotide away, making a read error possible. This CDR3 is missing its conserved last phenylalanine or tryptophan, likely due to a read error. The chain is built from TRBV7-9 and TRBJ1-1; 10 bases agree with TRBD1. The CDR3 is 15 amino acids. The germline CDR1 and CDR2 sequences are SEHNR and FQNEAQ (reference sequence). V shed 1 base and J 5 bases; nucleotides not matched to a gene: 4. Here the CDR3 reads CASSLGGTGETEAFS. In nucleotides, the CDR3 is TGTGCCAGCAGCTTAGGCGGGACAGGGGAAACTGAAGCTTTCTCT.